The rows below give T cell receptor beta chains drawn from one sample of a study of T cells after yellow fever vaccination. TCRdb analysed the 5' RACE reads with MiXCR anew, one entry per CDR3 protein. The sample shows a few hundred thousand distinct CDR3 sequences, about 4% of them seen only once. This sample comprised PBMCs, obtained 5 days after the yellow fever booster vaccination. These receptors were taken from a man aged 18 to 30 who received the YFV17D yellow fever vaccine. The CDR3 runs from the conserved cysteine through the conserved F or W. The D gene is left open where the match is weak. Clone size, where shown, is once, few, many, or a class for clones that have expanded.

>TRBJ2-1|TRBV7-8|many|-
CASSLRDPGSYNEQFF
TGTGCCAGCAGCTTAAGGGACCCGGGGTCCTACAATGAGCAGTTCTTC
>TRBJ1-2|TRBV7-8|few|-
CASSPGAEDNYGYTF
TGTGCCAGCAGCCCGGGAGCGGAAGATAACTATGGCTACACCTTC
>TRBJ2-3|TRBV20-1|many|TRBD2
CSASGLAGGQADTQYF
TGCAGTGCCAGCGGACTAGCGGGGGGGCAGGCAGATACGCAGTATTTT
>TRBJ1-2|TRBV29-1|few|TRBD1
CSVGPDRGNGYTF
TGCAGCGTTGGCCCGGACAGGGGGAATGGCTACACCTTC
>TRBJ1-5|TRBV7-9|many|-
CASSFRAGGPQHF
TGTGCCAGCAGCTTCAGGGCCGGTGGGCCCCAGCATTTT
>TRBJ2-2|TRBV6-2/TRBV6-3|-|-
CASKNRQYTGELFF
TGTGCCAGCAAAAACAGGCAATACACCGGGGAGCTGTTTTTT
>TRBJ1-1|TRBV28|-|-
CASSLDRHKAFF
TGTGCCAGCAGCCTTGACAGGCATAAAGCTTTCTTT
>TRBJ2-7|TRBV7-7|many|-
CASSLEQGHEQYF
TGTGCCAGCAGCTTAGAACAGGGCCACGAGCAGTACTTC
>TRBJ1-6|TRBV20-1|-|-
CSARDRIGDYNSPLHF
TGCAGTGCTAGAGATAGGATAGGGGACTATAATTCACCCCTCCACTTT
>TRBJ1-5|TRBV12-3/TRBV12-4|few|TRBD1
CASSLGGQGDQPQHF
TGTGCCAGCAGTTTAGGGGGACAGGGGGATCAGCCCCAGCATTTT
>TRBJ1-4|TRBV5-1|many|-
CASSLKAGDEKLFF
TGCGCCAGCAGCTTGAAGGCGGGTGATGAAAAACTGTTTTTT
>TRBJ1-6|TRBV7-9|few|-
CASPNPAGVNSPLHF
TGTGCCAGCCCGAACCCTGCAGGGGTAAATTCACCCCTCCACTTT
>TRBJ2-1|TRBV5-1|many|TRBD2
CASSWGGTSGDNEQFF
TGCGCCAGCAGCTGGGGGGGGACTAGCGGGGACAATGAGCAGTTCTTC
>TRBJ1-1|TRBV29-1|-|TRBD1
CSVGGQPMNTEAFF
TGCAGCGTGGGGGGACAGCCCATGAACACTGAAGCTTTCTTT
>TRBJ2-1|TRBV7-2|-|-
CASTPSGPGEQFF
TGTGCCAGCACCCCCTCGGGGCCGGGGGAGCAGTTCTTC
>TRBJ2-1|TRBV6-2/TRBV6-3|-|-
CASSPVRPQYNEQFF
TGTGCCAGCAGCCCCGTCCGGCCACAGTACAATGAGCAGTTCTTC
>TRBJ1-1|TRBV7-2|many|-
CASSGGGIYGTEAFF
TGTGCCAGCAGCGGGGGGGGGATTTATGGGACTGAAGCTTTCTTT
>TRBJ1-3|TRBV6-5|many|-
CASSPDISGNTIYF
TGTGCCAGCAGTCCGGACATCTCTGGAAACACCATATATTTT
>TRBJ2-2|TRBV4-3|few|TRBD1
CASNDRANTGELFF
TGCGCCAGCAATGACAGGGCGAACACCGGGGAGCTGTTTTTT
>TRBJ1-5|TRBV5-1|many|-
CASSFGDRPHQPQHF
TGCGCCAGCAGCTTCGGAGACAGACCTCATCAGCCCCAGCATTTT
>TRBJ2-4|TRBV27|few|-
CASGFLPGGIQYF
TGTGCCAGCGGGTTTTTACCCGGGGGCATTCAGTACTTC
>TRBJ2-2|TRBV4-1|few|-
CASSRGSVHLTGELFF
TGCGCCAGCAGCCGCGGCAGTGTACACCTCACCGGGGAGCTGTTTTTT
>TRBJ2-1|TRBV7-6|-|-
CASSLLPRADNEQFF
TGTGCCAGCAGCTTATTGCCGAGGGCAGACAATGAGCAGTTCTTC
>TRBJ2-2|TRBV27|few|TRBD2
CASSYELAGGTTGELFF
TGTGCCAGCAGTTATGAACTAGCGGGGGGTACCACCGGGGAGCTGTTTTTT
>TRBJ1-5|TRBV12-3/TRBV12-4|few|-
CASSRQHSNQPQHF
TGTGCCAGCAGTCGACAGCATAGCAATCAGCCCCAGCATTTT
>TRBJ1-1|TRBV6-2/TRBV6-3|many|-
CASSLTDTEAFF
TGTGCCAGCAGCCTGACAGACACTGAAGCTTTCTTT
>TRBJ2-3|TRBV14|-|TRBD2
CASSHLASGVPDTQYF
TGTGCCAGCAGCCATTTGGCTAGCGGGGTCCCAGATACGCAGTATTTT
>TRBJ1-1|TRBV5-1|many|TRBD1
CASSEDQGARAFF
TGCGCCAGCAGCGAGGATCAGGGGGCGAGAGCTTTCTTT
>TRBJ1-6|TRBV5-4|-|-
CASSRPQSALHF
TGTGCCAGCAGCCGCCCCCAGTCGGCCCTCCACTTT
>TRBJ1-1|TRBV24-1|few|TRBD1
CATSDGQGANTEAFF
TGTGCCACCAGTGATGGACAGGGGGCGAACACTGAAGCTTTCTTT
>TRBJ1-1|TRBV11-2|-|-
CASSHGNTEAFF
TGTGCCAGCAGCCATGGGAACACTGAAGCTTTCTTT
>TRBJ2-3|TRBV20-1|many|-
CSAFQGGPNTQYF
TGCAGTGCGTTCCAGGGGGGACCCAATACGCAGTATTTT
>TRBJ2-7|TRBV5-1|-|-
CASSPGDSHYEQYF
TGCGCCAGCAGCCCAGGGGACTCCCACTACGAGCAGTACTTC
>TRBJ2-7|TRBV5-1|-|TRBD1
CASSYSGTGGYEQYF
TGCGCCAGCAGCTACTCCGGGACAGGGGGGTACGAGCAGTACTTC
>TRBJ1-1|TRBV7-9|-|-
CASSLRGSQAFF
TGTGCCAGCAGCTTAAGAGGTTCCCAAGCTTTCTTT
>TRBJ2-5|TRBV4-2|-|-
CASSQEGSSETQYF
TGTGCCAGCAGCCAAGAGGGCAGTTCCGAGACCCAGTACTTC
>TRBJ1-3|TRBV7-2|few|-
CASSLGGTATSGNTIYF
TGTGCCAGCAGCTTAGGAGGGACCGCCACCTCTGGAAACACCATATATTTT